This TCR beta chain was captured in a study of CD8 T cells in Susac syndrome. TCR beta from blood CD8+ and CD4+ T cells was sequenced. TEMRA cells were FACS-enriched and CD8+ and CD4+ T cells negatively isolated. The V and J ends lost 1 base and 8 bases respectively, with 9 bases between them. This CDR3 contains 13 residues. The germline gives CDR1 SGHVS, CDR2 FQNEAQ. An amount of RNA that ranged from roughly 0.45 to 1 ug was reverse transcribed with random hexamers. TCRdb re-called the immunoSEQ multiplex PCR reads with MiXCR, one entry per CDR3 protein. The profile covers about 130,000 distinct CDR3 sequences, with approximately 95% appearing a single time and 0.25% to 0.35% taken by the ten largest.

This clonotype was sampled from a human donor with multiple sclerosis. The gene calls are TRBV7-8 and TRBJ2-1; D gene ambiguous. The sample taken for sequencing was CD8+ T cells from PBMCs. CDR3 region: CASSLVRKDEQFF. The CDR3 nucleotides are TGTGCCAGCAGCTTAGTCAGGAAGGATGAGCAGTTCTTC.